These T cell receptor beta chains were read from a single sample in a study of cytomegalovirus exposure and HLA in healthy donors. The data were produced by immunoSEQ multiplex PCR, yet TCRdb's version contains in-frame clones alone and is incomplete. The sample has 100,000 to 150,000 clones; 83% are singletons. Sequenced material: PBMCs. These receptors originate from a woman aged 40 to 49 in good health and CMV-seropositive. Both conserved end residues are part of each CDR3. A D gene is named only where the DNA matches it firmly. Some rows have no size entry. The others give once, few or many, or a class for an expanded clone.

v_call: TRBV30; d_call: -; clone_size: -; j_call: TRBJ1-2; cdr3_aa: CAWSADSYGYTF; cdr3_nt: TGTGCCTGGAGTGCGGACAGCTATGGCTACACCTTC
v_call: TRBV19; d_call: TRBD2; clone_size: -; j_call: TRBJ2-1; cdr3_aa: CASTSWGGSYNEQFF; cdr3_nt: TGTGCCAGTACCTCCTGGGGGGGCTCCTACAATGAGCAGTTCTTC
v_call: TRBV29-1; d_call: TRBD1; clone_size: -; j_call: TRBJ2-7; cdr3_aa: CSVEGGNPYEQYF; cdr3_nt: TGCAGCGTCGAAGGGGGCAACCCCTACGAGCAGTACTTC
v_call: TRBV2; d_call: TRBD1; clone_size: -; j_call: TRBJ1-1; cdr3_aa: CASSDGPWTGQENTEAFF; cdr3_nt: TGTGCCAGCAGCGACGGACCGTGGACAGGCCAGGAGAACACTGAAGCTTTCTTT
v_call: TRBV6-5; d_call: TRBD1; clone_size: -; j_call: TRBJ1-1; cdr3_aa: CAVQGALTEAFF; cdr3_nt: TGTGCCGTACAGGGGGCACTGACTGAAGCTTTCTTT
v_call: TRBV7-9; d_call: -; clone_size: -; j_call: TRBJ2-1; cdr3_aa: CASSWRGNNEQFF; cdr3_nt: TGTGCCAGCAGCTGGCGAGGAAACAATGAGCAGTTCTTC
v_call: TRBV29-1; d_call: TRBD2; clone_size: -; j_call: TRBJ2-1; cdr3_aa: CSVASGSAYNEQFF; cdr3_nt: TGCAGCGTTGCTAGCGGGAGCGCCTACAATGAGCAGTTCTTC
v_call: TRBV28; d_call: -; clone_size: -; j_call: TRBJ2-5; cdr3_aa: CATAEGRKTQYF; cdr3_nt: TGTGCCACCGCCGAAGGGAGGAAGACCCAGTACTTC
v_call: TRBV6-5; d_call: TRBD1; clone_size: once; j_call: TRBJ2-2; cdr3_aa: CASSPTGVSTGELFF; cdr3_nt: TGTGCCAGCAGTCCTACAGGGGTCAGCACCGGGGAGCTGTTTTTT
v_call: TRBV12-5; d_call: -; clone_size: -; j_call: TRBJ2-7; cdr3_aa: CASGLVVSRQGLGGRGHEQYF; cdr3_nt: TGTGCTAGTGGTTTGGTAGTATCTAGACAGGGGCTCGGCGGGAGGGGACACGAGCAGTACTTC
v_call: TRBV28; d_call: TRBD1; clone_size: -; j_call: TRBJ2-7; cdr3_aa: CASSSPSQTGMRSYEQYF; cdr3_nt: TGTGCCAGCAGTTCTCCCTCCCAGACAGGGATGCGGTCCTACGAGCAGTACTTC
v_call: TRBV5-1; d_call: -; clone_size: -; j_call: TRBJ1-2; cdr3_aa: CASSLAGGYGYTF; cdr3_nt: TGCGCCAGCAGCTTGGCCGGCGGCTATGGCTACACCTTC
v_call: TRBV11-2; d_call: -; clone_size: -; j_call: TRBJ1-2; cdr3_aa: CASSLGGVGGYTF; cdr3_nt: TGTGCCAGCAGCTTAGGGGGGGTCGGGGGCTACACCTTC
v_call: TRBV5-1; d_call: -; clone_size: few; j_call: TRBJ1-5; cdr3_aa: CASSRGKGQPQHF; cdr3_nt: TGCGCCAGCAGCCGAGGGAAGGGACAGCCCCAGCATTTT
v_call: TRBV28; d_call: TRBD1; clone_size: -; j_call: TRBJ1-1; cdr3_aa: CASSLTGGRGAFF; cdr3_nt: TGTGCCAGCAGTTTAACAGGGGGGCGAGGGGCTTTCTTT
v_call: TRBV19; d_call: -; clone_size: -; j_call: TRBJ1-2; cdr3_aa: CASLQDYGYTF; cdr3_nt: TGTGCCAGCTTACAGGACTATGGCTACACCTTC
v_call: TRBV28; d_call: -; clone_size: -; j_call: TRBJ2-7; cdr3_aa: CASRSGQTYEQYF; cdr3_nt: TGTGCCAGCAGATCAGGACAGACCTACGAGCAGTACTTC
v_call: TRBV6-5; d_call: TRBD2; clone_size: few; j_call: TRBJ2-5; cdr3_aa: CASSYLAGEEETQYF; cdr3_nt: TGTGCCAGCAGTTACCTAGCGGGAGAGGAGGAGACCCAGTACTTC
v_call: TRBV6-5; d_call: TRBD2; clone_size: -; j_call: TRBJ2-2; cdr3_aa: CASSYSGGRGTGELFF; cdr3_nt: TGTGCCAGCAGTTACTCTGGCGGGAGGGGCACCGGGGAGCTGTTTTTT
v_call: TRBV19; d_call: TRBD2; clone_size: -; j_call: TRBJ2-1; cdr3_aa: CASSGTSGRVNEQFF; cdr3_nt: TGTGCCAGTAGTGGGACTAGCGGGAGAGTAAATGAGCAGTTCTTC
v_call: TRBV5-5; d_call: TRBD2; clone_size: -; j_call: TRBJ2-7; cdr3_aa: CASSLDGRGNEQYF; cdr3_nt: TGTGCCAGCAGCTTGGATGGGAGGGGTAACGAGCAGTACTTC
v_call: TRBV2; d_call: -; clone_size: -; j_call: TRBJ2-1; cdr3_aa: CASSASGGQFNEQFF; cdr3_nt: TGTGCCAGCAGTGCGTCGGGGGGCCAGTTCAATGAGCAGTTCTTC
v_call: TRBV6-1; d_call: -; clone_size: -; j_call: TRBJ1-5; cdr3_aa: CASRPGGGPQHF; cdr3_nt: TGTGCCAGCAGGCCGGGCGGGGGGCCCCAGCATTTT
v_call: TRBV27; d_call: TRBD1; clone_size: -; j_call: TRBJ1-5; cdr3_aa: CASSLDRGNQPQHF; cdr3_nt: TGTGCCAGCAGTTTAGACAGGGGCAATCAGCCCCAGCATTTT
v_call: TRBV6-1; d_call: -; clone_size: -; j_call: TRBJ2-7; cdr3_aa: CASRRQRPSSYEQYF; cdr3_nt: TGTGCCAGCAGGAGACAGCGTCCGAGCTCCTACGAGCAGTACTTC
v_call: TRBV9; d_call: -; clone_size: -; j_call: TRBJ2-7; cdr3_aa: CASSGGAPPEQYF; cdr3_nt: TGTGCCAGCAGTGGAGGCGCTCCCCCCGAGCAGTACTTC
v_call: TRBV5-1; d_call: -; clone_size: -; j_call: TRBJ2-7; cdr3_aa: CASSLTSGGAGPYF; cdr3_nt: TGCGCCAGCAGCCTGACGTCTGGGGGGGCTGGGCCTTACTTC
v_call: TRBV5-6; d_call: TRBD2; clone_size: -; j_call: TRBJ2-1; cdr3_aa: CASSSGLAGGVYNEQFF; cdr3_nt: TGTGCCAGCAGCTCAGGACTAGCGGGAGGCGTCTACAATGAGCAGTTCTTC
v_call: TRBV12-5; d_call: -; clone_size: -; j_call: TRBJ2-7; cdr3_aa: CASGHDSYEQYF; cdr3_nt: TGTGCTAGTGGTCATGACAGTTACGAGCAGTACTTC
v_call: TRBV30; d_call: -; clone_size: -; j_call: TRBJ2-1; cdr3_aa: CAWSDLLSGQYNEQFF; cdr3_nt: TGTGCCTGGAGTGACCTCCTCAGCGGACAGTACAATGAGCAGTTCTTC
v_call: TRBV7-8; d_call: TRBD1; clone_size: -; j_call: TRBJ1-5; cdr3_aa: CASSHTSRGYQPQHF; cdr3_nt: TGTGCCAGCAGTCACACGAGCAGGGGGTATCAGCCCCAGCATTTT
v_call: TRBV9; d_call: -; clone_size: -; j_call: TRBJ2-7; cdr3_aa: CASSRGITFYEEQYF; cdr3_nt: TGTGCCAGCAGTAGGGGCATCACCTTCTACGAAGAGCAGTACTTC
v_call: TRBV7-2; d_call: -; clone_size: -; j_call: TRBJ2-7; cdr3_aa: CASSLDSSSYGQYF; cdr3_nt: TGTGCCAGCAGCTTAGATTCAAGCTCCTACGGGCAGTACTTC
v_call: TRBV9; d_call: -; clone_size: -; j_call: TRBJ2-2; cdr3_aa: CASSVTPGTGELFF; cdr3_nt: TGTGCCAGCAGCGTAACTCCGGGAACCGGGGAGCTGTTTTTT
v_call: TRBV11-3; d_call: TRBD1; clone_size: -; j_call: TRBJ1-2; cdr3_aa: CASSSPGQGAASYTF; cdr3_nt: TGTGCCAGCAGCTCTCCGGGACAGGGAGCAGCTAGCTACACCTTC
v_call: TRBV27; d_call: -; clone_size: once; j_call: TRBJ2-5; cdr3_aa: CASSLWAGQETQYF; cdr3_nt: TGTGCCAGCAGTTTATGGGCAGGGCAAGAGACCCAGTACTTC
v_call: TRBV6-6; d_call: -; clone_size: -; j_call: TRBJ2-5; cdr3_aa: CASSYSLQGQETQYF; cdr3_nt: TGTGCCAGCAGTTACTCGTTACAGGGACAAGAGACCCAGTACTTC
v_call: TRBV7-2; d_call: -; clone_size: -; j_call: TRBJ2-5; cdr3_aa: CASSKDSWRVETQYF; cdr3_nt: TGTGCCAGCAGCAAGGACAGTTGGCGAGTGGAGACCCAGTACTTC
v_call: TRBV6-6; d_call: -; clone_size: -; j_call: TRBJ2-5; cdr3_aa: CASSYSGETQYF; cdr3_nt: TGTGCCAGCAGTTACTCCGGGGAGACCCAGTACTTC
v_call: TRBV19; d_call: TRBD2; clone_size: -; j_call: TRBJ2-3; cdr3_aa: CASSSKLAGATDTQYF; cdr3_nt: TGTGCCAGTAGTTCCAAACTAGCGGGGGCCACAGATACGCAGTATTTT
v_call: TRBV5-1; d_call: TRBD2; clone_size: -; j_call: TRBJ2-3; cdr3_aa: CASSMTSGNTDTQYF; cdr3_nt: TGCGCCAGCAGCATGACTAGCGGGAATACAGATACGCAGTATTTT
v_call: TRBV4-3; d_call: -; clone_size: -; j_call: TRBJ2-3; cdr3_aa: CASSQEQGGTDTQYF; cdr3_nt: TGCGCCAGCAGCCAAGAACAGGGCGGCACAGATACGCAGTATTTT
v_call: TRBV9; d_call: -; clone_size: -; j_call: TRBJ2-3; cdr3_aa: CASSVQGTDTQYF; cdr3_nt: TGTGCCAGCAGCGTTCAGGGTACAGATACGCAGTATTTT
v_call: TRBV18; d_call: TRBD1; clone_size: few; j_call: TRBJ2-1; cdr3_aa: CASSPPRGRGQNEQFF; cdr3_nt: TGTGCCAGCTCACCACCCAGGGGTAGGGGGCAAAATGAGCAGTTCTTC
v_call: TRBV7-2; d_call: -; clone_size: -; j_call: TRBJ1-1; cdr3_aa: CASSFRGADTEAFF; cdr3_nt: TGTGCCAGCAGCTTTCGGGGGGCTGACACTGAAGCTTTCTTT
v_call: TRBV6-6; d_call: -; clone_size: -; j_call: TRBJ2-5; cdr3_aa: CASSYHQKGETQYF; cdr3_nt: TGTGCCAGCAGTTACCACCAGAAGGGGGAGACCCAGTACTTC
v_call: TRBV18; d_call: -; clone_size: -; j_call: TRBJ1-3; cdr3_aa: CASSPVTASGNTIYF; cdr3_nt: TGTGCCAGCTCACCGGTGACAGCCTCTGGAAACACCATATATTTT
v_call: TRBV28; d_call: -; clone_size: -; j_call: TRBJ1-2; cdr3_aa: CASSLNRDYGYTF; cdr3_nt: TGTGCCAGCAGTTTAAACCGAGACTATGGCTACACCTTC
v_call: TRBV6-5; d_call: TRBD1; clone_size: -; j_call: TRBJ2-3; cdr3_aa: CASSYSGGPQYF; cdr3_nt: TGTGCCAGCAGTTACTCAGGGGGCCCACAGTATTTT